The 8 T cell receptor beta chains in this list originate from one sample, sequenced in a study of T cells in Graves' hyperthyroidism and ophthalmopathy. What was amplified from RNA transcripts were TCR beta CDR3 regions. An initial round of RT-PCR targeting the TCR CDR3 relied on the HTBI primer set. TCRdb re-derived calls from the multiplex PCR reads in MiXCR, one entry per CDR3 protein. This sample has some 500,000 distinct CDR3 sequences, with around an eighth found just once. Sequenced input: blood. The receptors come from a woman younger than 35 with Graves' hyperthyroidism.

This clonotype was seen more than once but under ten times. The rearrangement links TRBV30 to TRBJ1-1; D gene unclear. This CDR3 contains 14 residues. Germline-derived CDR1 and CDR2 are GTSNPN and SVGIG (reference sequence). The ends were cut back, 3 bases at V and 2 bases at J, with 13 bases in the middle. DNA of the CDR3: TGTGCCTGGAGACCTCAGGTGGGAAACACTGAAGCTTTCTTT. Translated: CAWRPQVGNTEAFF.

The chain joins TRBV4-1 to TRBJ2-1; the match to TRBD1 covers 12 bases. Germline V gene lookup returns CDR1 MGHRA and CDR2 YSYEKL. With 4 bases clipped from V and 10 bases from J, the junction kept 8 bases outside the gene matches. This CDR3 is built from 15 residues. The chain's CDR3 is CASSPPGQGAEEQFF. The CDR3 nucleotides are TGCGCCAGCAGCCCCCCGGGACAGGGGGCGGAAGAGCAGTTCTTC.

This clonotype was observed at least ten times. The chain combines TRBV2 with TRBJ1-2, with 7 positions matching TRBD1. Germline CDR1 reads SNHLY; CDR2 reads FYNNEI. CDR3 length: 15 amino acids. V shed 6 bases and J 7 bases; nucleotides not matched to a gene: 14. CDR3 sequence (DNA): TGTGCCAGCAGCCCTCAGGGGGTGATGTCTGTTGGCTACACCTTC. It specifies CASSPQGVMSVGYTF. Full variable domain (rest looked up from reference TRBV2 and TRBJ1-2): EPEVTQTPSHQVTQMGQEVILRCVPISNHLYFYWYRQILGQKVEFLVSFYNNEISEKSEIFDDQFSVERPDGSNFTLKIRSTKLEDSAMYFCASSPQGVMSVGYTFGSGTRLTVV.

The CDR3 spells CASSVGTAGAGDDEQFF. In DNA form, the CDR3 reads TGTGCCAGCAGCGTAGGGACTGCGGGGGCGGGAGACGATGAGCAGTTCTTC. The genes are TRBV11-1 and TRBJ2-1; a possible D gene is TRBD2 (7 bases). V gave up 5 bases and J gave up 8 bases, with 25 bases separating them. The CDR3 is 17 residues long. Germline values: CDR1 SGHAT, CDR2 FQDESV (reference sequence).

This clonotype appeared many times. The V call is TRBV6-1, the J call TRBJ2-6; D might be TRBD2 (7 bases). The germline CDR1 and CDR2 sequences are MNHNS and SASEGT. Trimming shortened V by 5 bases and J by 4 bases, and 18 bases separated the two germline ends. This CDR3 is built from 17 residues. CDR3 in DNA: TGTGCCAGCAGTACCCTGGGGGGGGCATCGGGGGCCAACGTCCTGACTTTC. Encoded protein: CASSTLGGASGANVLTF.

This clonotype was detected many times. The V call is TRBV9, the J call TRBJ2-1; 12 bases map to TRBD2. V lost 0 bases, J lost 13 bases, and 8 bases stayed unmatched. This CDR3 has 15 residues. Looked up from germline, CDR1 is SGDLS and CDR2 is YYNGEE. In nucleotides, the CDR3 is TGTGCCAGCAGCGTAGCGGCTAGCGGGAGGGGTTCCCAGTTCTTC. The encoded protein is CASSVAASGRGSQFF.

The sample holds a few counts of this clonotype. V is TRBV12-3 or TRBV12-4 and J is TRBJ2-1; 8 bases are a match to TRBD1. The CDR3 spans 14 residues. After removal of 7 bases from V and 3 bases from J, the junction contained 5 bases not matched to a gene. CDR3 sequence (DNA): TGTGCCAGCACCGAGGGACAGGACTACAATGAGCAGTTCTTC. Encoded protein: CASTEGQDYNEQFF.

This clonotype was counted at least ten times. The J gene is TRBJ2-7, the V gene TRBV12-3 or TRBV12-4; no clear D gene. The CDR3 extends over 12 amino acids. The V end was cut by 4 bases, the J end by 7 bases, with 11 bases between. The CDR3, as DNA: TGTGCCAGCAGTTCCTTAGCCGGGGAGCAGTACTTC. This gives the protein CASSSLAGEQYF.